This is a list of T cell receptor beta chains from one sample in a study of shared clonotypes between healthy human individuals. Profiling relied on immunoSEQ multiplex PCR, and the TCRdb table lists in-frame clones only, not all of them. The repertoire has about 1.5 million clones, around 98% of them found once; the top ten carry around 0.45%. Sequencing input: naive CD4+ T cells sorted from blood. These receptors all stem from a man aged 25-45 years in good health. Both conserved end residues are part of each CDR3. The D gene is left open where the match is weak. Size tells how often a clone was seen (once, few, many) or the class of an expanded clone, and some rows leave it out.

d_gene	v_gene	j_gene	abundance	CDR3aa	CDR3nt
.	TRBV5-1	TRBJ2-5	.	CASSGRGGVAETQYF	TGCGCCAGCAGCGGCAGGGGAGGGGTCGCGGAGACCCAGTACTTC
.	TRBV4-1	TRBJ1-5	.	CASSHQLPLLGYQPQHF	TGCGCCAGCAGCCATCAATTACCTCTGCTTGGATATCAGCCCCAGCATTTT
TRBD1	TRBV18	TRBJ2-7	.	CASSTGQGGPSYEQYF	TGTGCCAGCTCAACAGGACAGGGGGGACCCTCCTACGAGCAGTACTTC
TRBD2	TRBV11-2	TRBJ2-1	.	CASSPGLSSGSNEQFF	TGTGCCAGCAGCCCTGGGTTGAGTAGCGGGAGCAATGAGCAGTTCTTC
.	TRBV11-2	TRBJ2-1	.	CASSLGVGRARSSYNEQFF	TGTGCCAGCAGCTTAGGGGTCGGGAGAGCCCGGAGCTCCTACAATGAGCAGTTCTTC
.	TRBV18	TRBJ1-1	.	CASSPQGVNTEAFF	TGTGCCAGCTCACCACAGGGGGTAAACACTGAAGCTTTCTTT
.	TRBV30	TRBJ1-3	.	CAWSVGVRGDTIYF	TGTGCCTGGAGTGTAGGAGTAAGGGGGGACACCATATATTTT
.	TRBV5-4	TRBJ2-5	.	CASSLDPGWETQYF	TGTGCCAGCAGCTTGGATCCGGGCTGGGAGACCCAGTACTTC
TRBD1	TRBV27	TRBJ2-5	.	CASSLWDRAETQYF	TGTGCCAGCAGTTTATGGGACAGGGCAGAGACCCAGTACTTC
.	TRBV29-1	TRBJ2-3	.	CSVWGRHTDTQYF	TGCAGCGTTTGGGGGCGTCACACAGATACGCAGTATTTT
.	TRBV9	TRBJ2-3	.	CASSGSGTSTDTQYF	TGTGCCAGCAGCGGTAGCGGCACTAGCACAGATACGCAGTATTTT
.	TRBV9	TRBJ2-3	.	CASSVLDTQYF	TGTGCCAGCAGCGTTCTAGATACGCAGTATTTT
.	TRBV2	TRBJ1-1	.	CASSNPRTFF	TGTGCCAGCAGTAACCCTCGGACTTTCTTT
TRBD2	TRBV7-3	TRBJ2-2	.	CASSLSSGSGTGELFF	TGTGCCAGCAGCTTATCTAGCGGGAGTGGGACCGGGGAGCTGTTTTTT
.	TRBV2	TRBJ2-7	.	CASSDRRYSYEQYF	TGTGCCAGCAGTGACAGGCGATACTCCTACGAGCAGTACTTC
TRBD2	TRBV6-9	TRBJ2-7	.	CASRTRRTSPYEQYF	TGTGCCAGCAGAACCCGCCGGACTAGCCCCTACGAGCAGTACTTC
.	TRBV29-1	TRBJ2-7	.	CSVEKGSYEQYF	TGCAGCGTCGAAAAGGGGTCTTACGAGCAGTACTTC
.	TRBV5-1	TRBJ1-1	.	CASSPGRMNTEAFF	TGCGCCAGCAGCCCCGGACGGATGAACACTGAAGCTTTCTTT
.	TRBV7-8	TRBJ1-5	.	CASGDTHLAQPQHF	TGTGCCAGCGGAGACACACACTTAGCTCAGCCCCAGCATTTT
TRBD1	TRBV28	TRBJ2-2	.	CASNPGWGQGAMTGELFF	TGTGCCAGCAACCCTGGGTGGGGACAGGGGGCGATGACCGGGGAGCTGTTTTTT
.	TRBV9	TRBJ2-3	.	CATSRTPVGTDTQYF	TGTGCCACCTCCCGGACCCCAGTGGGCACAGATACGCAGTATTTT
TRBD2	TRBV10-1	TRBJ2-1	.	CASSPRLADNEQFF	TGCGCCAGCAGTCCTAGACTAGCGGACAATGAGCAGTTCTTC
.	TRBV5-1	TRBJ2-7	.	CASSLGEPFFSYEQYF	TGCGCCAGCAGCTTGGGAGAACCTTTCTTCTCCTACGAGCAGTACTTC
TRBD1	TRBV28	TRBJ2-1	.	CASSLLKGTGSFF	TGTGCCAGCAGTTTATTAAAGGGGACAGGGTCGTTCTTC
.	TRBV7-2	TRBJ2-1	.	CASTFRRGSYNEQFF	TGTGCCAGCACTTTCCGGAGGGGGTCCTACAATGAGCAGTTCTTC
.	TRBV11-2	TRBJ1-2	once	CASSFNPGGIGGSYGYTF	TGTGCCAGCAGCTTCAACCCCGGCGGGATCGGGGGCTCCTATGGCTACACCTTC
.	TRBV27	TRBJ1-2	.	CASSSLWGPRGYTF	TGTGCCAGCAGTTCCCTTTGGGGCCCGCGTGGCTACACCTTC
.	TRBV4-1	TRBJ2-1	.	CASSQASPGIGFF	TGCGCCAGCAGCCAAGCCAGCCCGGGAATAGGTTTCTTC
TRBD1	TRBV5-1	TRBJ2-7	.	CASSRMTGDEQYF	TGCGCCAGCTCCCGGATGACAGGGGACGAGCAGTACTTC
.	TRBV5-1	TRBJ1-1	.	CASSALQGTNTEAFF	TGCGCCAGCAGCGCCTTACAGGGCACCAACACTGAAGCTTTCTTT
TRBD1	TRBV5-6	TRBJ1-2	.	CASSLGLGGRDYGYTF	TGTGCCAGCAGCTTGGGTTTAGGGGGCAGGGACTATGGCTACACCTTC
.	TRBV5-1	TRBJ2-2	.	CASSLQRSAGELFF	TGCGCCAGCAGCTTGCAGAGGTCGGCCGGGGAGCTGTTTTTT
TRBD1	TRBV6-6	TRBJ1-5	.	CASSQGTGVTNQPQHF	TGTGCCAGCAGCCAGGGGACAGGGGTTACCAATCAGCCCCAGCATTTT
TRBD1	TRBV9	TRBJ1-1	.	CASSVSPDRVLEAFF	TGTGCCAGCAGCGTAAGTCCGGACAGGGTTCTTGAAGCTTTCTTT
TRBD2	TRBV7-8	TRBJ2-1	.	CASSPREGRNNEQFF	TGTGCCAGCAGTCCGCGGGAGGGCCGGAACAATGAGCAGTTCTTC
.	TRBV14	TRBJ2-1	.	CASSQVGNYNEQFF	TGTGCCAGCAGCCAAGTGGGCAACTACAATGAGCAGTTCTTC
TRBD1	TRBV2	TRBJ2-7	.	CASSERSTGTYEQYF	TGTGCCAGCAGTGAACGGTCGACAGGGACGTACGAGCAGTACTTC
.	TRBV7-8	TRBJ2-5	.	CASTNNWGEETQYF	TGTGCCAGCACTAATAACTGGGGCGAAGAGACCCAGTACTTC
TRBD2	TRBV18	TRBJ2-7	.	CASSQTSGRDEQYF	TGTGCCAGCTCACAGACTAGCGGGAGGGACGAGCAGTACTTC
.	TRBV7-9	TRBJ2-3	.	CASSSQLVRNSPYF	TGTGCCAGCAGCTCGCAGCTTGTCCGGAACTCCCCGTATTTT
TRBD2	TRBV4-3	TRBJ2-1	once	CASSQVLLYSGSNNEQFF	TGCGCCAGCAGCCAAGTGCTCCTCTACAGCGGGAGTAACAATGAGCAGTTCTTC
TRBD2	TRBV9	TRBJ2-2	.	CASSVRGLAGVAGELFF	TGTGCCAGCAGCGTACGTGGACTAGCGGGAGTGGCCGGGGAGCTGTTTTTT
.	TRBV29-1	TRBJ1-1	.	CSVRGRWGTEAFF	TGCAGCGTTAGGGGCCGATGGGGCACTGAAGCTTTCTTT
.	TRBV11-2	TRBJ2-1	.	CASSRGNLRDNEQFF	TGTGCCAGCAGCCGGGGGAATTTGCGGGACAATGAGCAGTTCTTC
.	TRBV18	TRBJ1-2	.	CASSPFKNRPNYGYTF	TGTGCCAGCTCACCCTTCAAGAACAGACCTAACTATGGCTACACCTTC
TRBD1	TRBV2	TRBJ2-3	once	CATNADRGRADTQYF	TGTGCCACCAATGCGGACAGGGGGCGGGCAGATACGCAGTATTTT
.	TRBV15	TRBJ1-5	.	CATSRVLDNSNQPQHF	TGTGCCACCAGCAGAGTATTAGACAATAGCAATCAGCCCCAGCATTTT
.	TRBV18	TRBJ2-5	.	CASSLRGQETQYF	TGTGCCAGCTCATTACGCGGGCAAGAGACCCAGTACTTC
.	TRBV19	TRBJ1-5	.	CASSIAEGGRSNQPQHF	TGTGCCAGTAGTATAGCCGAAGGAGGGAGAAGCAATCAGCCCCAGCATTTT
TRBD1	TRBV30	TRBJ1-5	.	CAWSFTTGAQPQHF	TGTGCCTGGAGTTTCACGACAGGGGCTCAGCCCCAGCATTTT
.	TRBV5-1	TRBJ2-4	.	CASSLVSDKGYIQYF	TGCGCCAGCAGCTTGGTGAGCGACAAGGGATACATTCAGTACTTC
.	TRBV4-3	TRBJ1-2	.	CASSQGSGGGGYTF	TGCGCCAGCAGCCAAGGGAGCGGTGGGGGTGGCTACACCTTC
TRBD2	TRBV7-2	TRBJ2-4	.	CASSLVGTGGSGNIQYF	TGTGCCAGCAGCTTAGTGGGGACGGGGGGGAGTGGAAACATTCAGTACTTC
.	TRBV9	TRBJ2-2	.	CASSVGGGTGELFF	TGTGCCAGCAGCGTAGGTGGGGGGACCGGGGAGCTGTTTTTT
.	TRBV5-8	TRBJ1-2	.	CASSLEVAGPDNYGYTF	TGTGCCAGCAGCTTGGAAGTTGCTGGGCCCGATAACTATGGCTACACCTTC
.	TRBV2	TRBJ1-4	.	CASRSNRQPNEKLFF	TGTGCCAGCAGATCGAACAGGCAGCCAAATGAAAAACTGTTTTTT
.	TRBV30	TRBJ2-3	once	CAWRIKVITDTQYF	TGTGCCTGGAGAATTAAAGTCATAACAGATACGCAGTATTTT